The source of this T cell receptor (beta chain) is a study of CD8+ T cells in alopecia areata. Study-wide results and limits: Normal skin's resident alphabeta T cells are sequenced alongside lesional scalp T cells. Scalp clonality decreased significantly with tofacitinib, and so did expanded CD8+ clones among the top 100.

As the sequencing template, cDNA was produced by extracting RNA and reverse transcribing it. This table comes from immunoSEQ multiplex PCR, and its TCRdb copy is limited to in-frame clones, with some not included. The table lists about 210,000 clones, less than 45% of them singletons. Treatment of the sample: oral pan-JAK inhibitor, 5-10 mg twice daily. CDR1 SGHAT and CDR2 FQNNGV come from the germline V gene. Trimming stripped 5 bases from V and 0 bases from J, with 14 bases between. The CDR3 has 17 residues. With respect to this clone: As yet, its antigen is unknown.

The starting material was CD4+ T cells sorted from blood, obtained at approximately week 34, from a patient treated with tofacitinib. This sequence originates from a human donor with alopecia areata. The rearrangement joins TRBV11-2 to TRBJ2-6, with D possibly TRBD1 on 5 matching bases. This chain's CDR3 is CASSSGHRASGANVLTF. In nucleotides, the CDR3 is TGTGCCAGCAGCAGTGGACACCGTGCCTCTGGGGCCAACGTCCTGACTTTC.